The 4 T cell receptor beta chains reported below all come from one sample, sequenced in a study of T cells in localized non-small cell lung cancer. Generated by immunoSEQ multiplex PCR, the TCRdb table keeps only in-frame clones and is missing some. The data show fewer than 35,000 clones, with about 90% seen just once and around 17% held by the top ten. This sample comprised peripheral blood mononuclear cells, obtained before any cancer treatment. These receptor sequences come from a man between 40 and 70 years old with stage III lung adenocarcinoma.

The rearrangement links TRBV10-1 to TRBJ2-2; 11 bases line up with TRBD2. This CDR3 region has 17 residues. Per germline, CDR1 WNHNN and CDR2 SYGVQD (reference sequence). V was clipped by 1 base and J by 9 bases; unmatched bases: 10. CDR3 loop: CASSELLAGGLVWELFF. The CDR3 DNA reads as TGCGCCAGCAGTGAGTTGTTAGCGGGGGGGCTTGTTTGGGAGCTGTTTTTT.

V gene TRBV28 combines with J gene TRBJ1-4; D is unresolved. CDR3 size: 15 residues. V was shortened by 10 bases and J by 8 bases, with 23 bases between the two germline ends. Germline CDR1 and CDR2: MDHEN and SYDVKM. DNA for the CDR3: TGTGCCACCATTCGACGGAACAGACCCGGGGAAAAACTGTTTTTT. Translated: CATIRRNRPGEKLFF.

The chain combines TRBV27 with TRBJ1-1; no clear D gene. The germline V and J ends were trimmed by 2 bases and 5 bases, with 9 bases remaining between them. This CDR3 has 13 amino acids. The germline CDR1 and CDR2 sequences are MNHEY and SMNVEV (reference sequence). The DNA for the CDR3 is TGTGCCAGCAGTTTACAGGACGGAACTGAAGCTTTCTTT. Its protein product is CASSLQDGTEAFF.

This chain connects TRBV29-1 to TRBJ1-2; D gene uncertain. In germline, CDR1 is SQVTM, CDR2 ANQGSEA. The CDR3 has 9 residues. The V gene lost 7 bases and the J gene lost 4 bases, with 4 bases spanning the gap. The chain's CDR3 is CSASYGYTF. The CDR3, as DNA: TGCAGCGCAAGCTATGGCTACACCTTC.